This TCR beta chain was recovered during a study of cytomegalovirus exposure and HLA in healthy donors. The study, taken as a whole, reports: It was confirmed in vitro that a few of the CMV-associated chains were specific for CMV antigens. Most TCR sequences were seen very rarely across donors, but some public TCRs occurred in many. The tendency of first-cohort TCR clusters to co-occur in the roughly 120 validation repertoires was the finding of a later analysis.

Sequencing used immunoSEQ multiplex PCR; TCRdb keeps in-frame clones, though not all of them. The profile shows around 120,000 clones, around nine tenths of them singletons. Separate from the 666-subject first cohort was the 120-subject validation cohort, to which the donors belonged. V was shortened by 3 bases and J by 1 base, with 12 bases between the two germline ends. The CDR3 loop spans 15 amino acids. Germline V gives CDR1 SEHNR, CDR2 FQNEAQ (reference sequence). Note on this clone: What it binds is unknown.

The sequence was collected from a woman in her late teens or twenties in good health and CMV-seronegative. The J gene is TRBJ1-1, the V gene TRBV7-9; possible D gene TRBD1, 6 bases. The sample was PBMCs. CDR3 sequence: CASSFPDRSNTEAFF. The CDR3 coding sequence is TGTGCCAGCAGCTTTCCGGACAGATCGAACACTGAAGCTTTCTTT.